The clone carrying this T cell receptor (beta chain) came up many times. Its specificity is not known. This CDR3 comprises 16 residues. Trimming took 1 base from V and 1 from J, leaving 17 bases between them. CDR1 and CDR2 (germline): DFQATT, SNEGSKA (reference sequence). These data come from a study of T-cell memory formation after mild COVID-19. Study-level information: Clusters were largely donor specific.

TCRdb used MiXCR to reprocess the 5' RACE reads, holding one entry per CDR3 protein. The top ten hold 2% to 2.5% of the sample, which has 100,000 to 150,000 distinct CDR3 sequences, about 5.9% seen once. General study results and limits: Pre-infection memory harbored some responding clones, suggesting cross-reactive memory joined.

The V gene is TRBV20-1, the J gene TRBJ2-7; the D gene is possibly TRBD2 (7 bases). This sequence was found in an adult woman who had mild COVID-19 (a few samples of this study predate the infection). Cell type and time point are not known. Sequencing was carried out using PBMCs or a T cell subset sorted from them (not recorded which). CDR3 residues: CSARVKWGGRSYEQYF. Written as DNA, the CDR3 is TGCAGTGCTAGAGTGAAGTGGGGGGGCCGATCCTACGAGCAGTACTTC.